The count of the clone carrying this T cell receptor (beta chain) is one. The antigen is undetermined. Germline V gives CDR1 SGHKS, CDR2 YYEKEE (reference sequence). The trim removed 6 bases at V and 2 bases at J, leaving 11 bases unmatched. This CDR3 is 16 amino acids long. The data were obtained in a study of CD8 T cells in ankylosing spondylitis. Using quantitative 5'-RACE with molecular barcodes, the authors made TCR beta libraries. TCRdb recomputed calls from the 5' RACE reads with MiXCR, one row per CDR3 protein. This table holds roughly 700,000 distinct CDR3 sequences, roughly 20% found once. Study-wide results and limits: Clones linked to the disease showed a CD8+ phenotype. They occurred at relatively low frequencies in peripheral blood. Eight or nine highly homologous variants formed a TCR beta motif that appeared characteristic of ankylosing spondylitis blood.

This TCR derives from a male donor with ankylosing spondylitis. The chain joins TRBV5-5 to TRBJ2-4, with 7 nucleotides matching TRBD1. The sequenced sample consisted of blood, either unsorted or a sorted T cell fraction (not recorded which). This CDR3 reads CASTAIVRGSKNIQYF. Here the CDR3 DNA reads TGTGCCAGCACCGCAATCGTCAGGGGGTCCAAAAACATTCAGTACTTC.